This T cell receptor beta chain was obtained from a study of blood T cell repertoires in COVID-19. Across the study: The United States, Italy and Spain provided the acute and convalescent COVID-19 samples. The analysed material was cDNA or gDNA that came from T cells, B-cell-depleted T cells, or PBMCs.

In the authors' workflow: Reference gene primer amplification gave estimated nucleated cell counts. The data were produced by immunoSEQ multiplex PCR, yet TCRdb's version contains in-frame clones alone and is incomplete. The V and J calls and clone size were taken over from that table, and D and trimming were inferred from the DNA. The sample contains more than 85,000 clones, approximately 90% of which appear only once. Sequenced sample: peripheral blood. This clonotype was sampled from a human donor in a cohort sampled during active COVID-19.

The CDR3: CASSIRAGPGNTIYF. The CDR3 nucleotides are TGTGCCAGTAGTATTCGGGCAGGGCCTGGAAACACCATATATTTT. This sequence joins TRBV19 and TRBJ1-3, with D maybe TRBD1 (5 bases). Trimming removed 3 bases at V and 2 bases at J, with 11 bases between. Per germline, CDR1 LNHDA and CDR2 SQIVND (reference sequence). The CDR3 totals 15 residues.